This T cell receptor (beta chain) was documented in a study of glioma-infiltrating T cells after dendritic cell vaccination. Profiling relied on immunoSEQ multiplex PCR, and the TCRdb table lists in-frame clones only, not all of them. The table includes about 92,000 clones, just over 85% detected once. The CDR3 extends over 15 amino acids. J gave up 4 bases and V 5 bases, and 5 bases lay outside the gene matches. The germline gives CDR1 LNHDA, CDR2 SQIVND (reference sequence). This clone has only a few counts. Source: blood, taken before dendritic cell vaccination. This chain connects TRBV19 to TRBJ2-3; 11 bases fit TRBD2. The receptor's source is a human donor with glioblastoma. The CDR3 loop reads CASSPLAGAPDTQYF. In nucleotides, the CDR3 is TGTGCCAGTAGTCCACTAGCGGGAGCACCAGATACGCAGTATTTT.